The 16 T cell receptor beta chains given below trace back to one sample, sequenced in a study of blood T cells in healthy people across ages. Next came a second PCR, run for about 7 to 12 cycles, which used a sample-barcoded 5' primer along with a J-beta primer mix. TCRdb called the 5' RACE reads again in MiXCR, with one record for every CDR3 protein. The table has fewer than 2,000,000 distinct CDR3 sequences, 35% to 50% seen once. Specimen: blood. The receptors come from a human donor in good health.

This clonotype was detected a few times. CDR3 residues: CASSLWQGSSYEQYF. The CDR3 nucleotides are TGTGCCAGCAGCTTATGGCAGGGAAGCTCCTACGAGCAGTACTTC. The V gene is TRBV7-9, the J gene TRBJ2-7; tentatively, D is TRBD1 (5 bases). The CDR3 spans 15 residues. Germline CDR1 is SEHNR and CDR2 is FQNEAQ (reference sequence). V lost 2 bases and J 0 bases, leaving 11 bases between the germline ends.

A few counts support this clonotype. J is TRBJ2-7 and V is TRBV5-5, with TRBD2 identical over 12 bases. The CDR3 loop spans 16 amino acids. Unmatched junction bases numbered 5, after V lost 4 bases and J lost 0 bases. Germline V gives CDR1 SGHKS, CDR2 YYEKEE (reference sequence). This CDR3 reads CASSPGLAGNSYEQYF. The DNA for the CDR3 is TGTGCCAGCAGCCCAGGACTAGCGGGGAACTCCTACGAGCAGTACTTC.

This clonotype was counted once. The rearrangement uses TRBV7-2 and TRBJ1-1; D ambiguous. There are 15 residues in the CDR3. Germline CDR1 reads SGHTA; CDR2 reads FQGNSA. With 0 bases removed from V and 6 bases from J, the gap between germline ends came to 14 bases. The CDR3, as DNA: TGTGCCAGCAGCTTAGCAGCAGGTCGTAAGGCTGAAGCTTTCTTT. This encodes CASSLAAGRKAEAFF.

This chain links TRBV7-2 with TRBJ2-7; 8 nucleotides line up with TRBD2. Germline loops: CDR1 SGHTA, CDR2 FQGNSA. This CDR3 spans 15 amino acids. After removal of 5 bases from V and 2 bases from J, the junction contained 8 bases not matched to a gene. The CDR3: CASSTRAGDTYEQYF. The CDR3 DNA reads TGTGCCAGCAGCACGAGAGCGGGGGATACCTACGAGCAGTACTTC. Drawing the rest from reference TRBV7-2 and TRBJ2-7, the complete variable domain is GAGVSQSPSNKVTEKGKDVELRCDPISGHTALYWYRQSLGQGLEFLIYFQGNSAPDKSGLPSDRFSAERTGGSVSTLTIQRTQQEDSAVYLCASSTRAGDTYEQYFGPGTRLTVT.

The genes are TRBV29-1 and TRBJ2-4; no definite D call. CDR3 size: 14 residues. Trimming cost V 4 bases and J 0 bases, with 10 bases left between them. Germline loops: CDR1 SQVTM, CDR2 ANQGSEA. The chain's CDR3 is CSVGDLLAKNIQYF. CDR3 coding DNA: TGCAGCGTTGGAGATCTACTAGCCAAAAACATTCAGTACTTC.

CDR3 in DNA: TGTGCCAGCAGCCCAACTTTGGGGGCGCAGGAAGGCTACACCTTC. Translating it yields CASSPTLGAQEGYTF. J is TRBJ1-2 and V is TRBV7-9, with D maybe TRBD1 (6 bases). The CDR3 extends over 15 amino acids. Trimming took 5 bases from V and 8 from J, leaving 21 bases between them. Germline CDR1 reads SEHNR; CDR2 reads FQNEAQ (reference sequence).

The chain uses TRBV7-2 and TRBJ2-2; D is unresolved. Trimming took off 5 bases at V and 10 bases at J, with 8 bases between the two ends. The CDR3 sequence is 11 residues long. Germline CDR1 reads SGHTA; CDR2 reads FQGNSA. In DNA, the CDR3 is TGTGCCAGCAGCCCCATCGAGGAGCTGTTTTTT. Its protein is CASSPIEELFF. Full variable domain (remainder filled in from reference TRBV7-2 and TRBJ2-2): GAGVSQSPSNKVTEKGKDVELRCDPISGHTALYWYRQSLGQGLEFLIYFQGNSAPDKSGLPSDRFSAERTGGSVSTLTIQRTQQEDSAVYLCASSPIEELFFGEGSRLTVL.

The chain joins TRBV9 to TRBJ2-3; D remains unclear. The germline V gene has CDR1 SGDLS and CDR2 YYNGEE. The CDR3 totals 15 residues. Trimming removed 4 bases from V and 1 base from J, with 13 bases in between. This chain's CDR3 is CASSSMFLGTDTQYF. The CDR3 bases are TGTGCCAGCAGCTCGATGTTCCTAGGCACAGATACGCAGTATTTT.

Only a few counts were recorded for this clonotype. CDR3: CASSQGFGSNQPQHF. CDR3 DNA: TGCGCCAGCAGCCAGGGGTTTGGGAGCAATCAGCCCCAGCATTTT. The rearrangement joins TRBV4-1 to TRBJ1-5; D not certain. The germline V gene encodes CDR1 MGHRA and CDR2 YSYEKL. With 3 bases removed from V and 1 base from J, the gap between germline ends came to 10 bases. The CDR3 spans 15 residues.

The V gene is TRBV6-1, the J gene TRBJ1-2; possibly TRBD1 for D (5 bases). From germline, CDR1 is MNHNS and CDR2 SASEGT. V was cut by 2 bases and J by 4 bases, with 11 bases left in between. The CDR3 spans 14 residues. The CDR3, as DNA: TGTGCCAGCAGTGAATTCGGAGGGGCCTATGGCTACACCTTC. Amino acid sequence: CASSEFGGAYGYTF.

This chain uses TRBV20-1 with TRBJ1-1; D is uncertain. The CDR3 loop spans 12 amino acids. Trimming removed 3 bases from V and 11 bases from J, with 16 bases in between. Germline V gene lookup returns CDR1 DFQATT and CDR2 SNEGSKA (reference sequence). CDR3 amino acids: CSASGRTARAFF. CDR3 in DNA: TGCAGTGCTAGTGGGCGTACAGCTCGCGCTTTCTTT.

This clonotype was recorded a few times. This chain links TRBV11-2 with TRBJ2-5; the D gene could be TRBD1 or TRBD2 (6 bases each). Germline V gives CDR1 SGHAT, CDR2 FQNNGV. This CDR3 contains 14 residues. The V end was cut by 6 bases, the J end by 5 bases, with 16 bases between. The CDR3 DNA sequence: TGTGCCAGCAGGCAAACGGGGGCGCGGGAGACCCAGTACTTC. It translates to CASRQTGARETQYF.

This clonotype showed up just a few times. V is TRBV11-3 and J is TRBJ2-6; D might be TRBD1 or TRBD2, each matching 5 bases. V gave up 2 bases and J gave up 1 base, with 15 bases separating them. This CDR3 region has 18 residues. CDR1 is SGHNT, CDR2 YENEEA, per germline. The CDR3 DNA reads TGTGCCAGCAGCTTATCAGGGAGAGGGGTTTCTGGGGCCAACGTCCTGACTTTC. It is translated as CASSLSGRGVSGANVLTF.

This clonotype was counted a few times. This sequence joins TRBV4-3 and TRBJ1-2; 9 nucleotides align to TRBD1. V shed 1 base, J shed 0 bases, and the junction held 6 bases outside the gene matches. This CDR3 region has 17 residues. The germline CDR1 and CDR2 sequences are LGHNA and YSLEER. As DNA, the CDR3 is TGCGCCAGCAGCCAAGCGGGACAGGGACCAGCTAACTATGGCTACACCTTC. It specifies CASSQAGQGPANYGYTF.

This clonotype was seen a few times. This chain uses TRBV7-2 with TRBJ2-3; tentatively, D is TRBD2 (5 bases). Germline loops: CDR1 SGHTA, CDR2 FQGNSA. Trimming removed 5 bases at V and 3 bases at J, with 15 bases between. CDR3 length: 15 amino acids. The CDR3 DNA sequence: TGTGCCAGCAGCGACCCGGGGAAAGTAACAGATACGCAGTATTTT. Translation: CASSDPGKVTDTQYF.

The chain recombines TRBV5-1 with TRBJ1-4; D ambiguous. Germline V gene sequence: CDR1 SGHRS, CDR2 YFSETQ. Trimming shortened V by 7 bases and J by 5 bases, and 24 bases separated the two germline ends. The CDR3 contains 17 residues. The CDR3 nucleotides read TGCGCCAGCCATGTGCAACCTTCCACGGACGGCAATGAAAAACTGTTTTTT. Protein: CASHVQPSTDGNEKLFF.